The rows below give T cell receptor beta chains drawn from one sample of a study of blood T cell repertoires in COVID-19. Assay: immunoSEQ multiplex PCR; the TCRdb copy retains only in-frame clones and omits some. This repertoire shows 150,000 to 200,000 clones, 92% found once; its top ten account for about 4.8%. Sequences were obtained from peripheral blood. The receptors originated from a man aged 25 to 40 with COVID-19, enrolled during active disease. The CDR3 runs from the conserved cysteine through the conserved F or W. A D gene is named only where the DNA matches it firmly. Expanded clones are given a class, and other clones once, few, many or no size at all.

J: TRBJ2-3; D: NA; length: 14; V: TRBV7-9; size: NA; DNA: TGTGCCAGCAGCTGGGCAGGGGGCACAGATACGCAGTATTTT; CDR3: CASSWAGGTDTQYF
J: TRBJ2-7; D: NA; length: 13; V: TRBV28; size: NA; DNA: TGTGCCAGCAGTTTACTGGACAGCTACGAGCAGTACTTC; CDR3: CASSLLDSYEQYF
J: TRBJ2-5; D: TRBD2; length: 15; V: TRBV30; size: NA; DNA: TGTGCCTGGAGCGACCTTGGACTAGATTTAGAGACCCAGTACTTC; CDR3: CAWSDLGLDLETQYF
J: TRBJ1-1; D: NA; length: 14; V: TRBV7-9; size: NA; DNA: TGTGCCAGCACCCAGGGGAACAGGAACACTGAAGCTTTCTTT; CDR3: CASTQGNRNTEAFF
J: TRBJ2-3; D: NA; length: 12; V: TRBV7-2; size: NA; DNA: TGTGCCAGCAGCTTACAGTTGGATACGCAGTATTTT; CDR3: CASSLQLDTQYF
J: TRBJ1-1; D: TRBD1; length: 16; V: TRBV9; size: NA; DNA: TGTGCCAGCAGCGTAGGGCCAGGGGGCGCGTCCACTGAAGCTTTCTTT; CDR3: CASSVGPGGASTEAFF
J: TRBJ1-6; D: NA; length: 15; V: TRBV7-8; size: NA; DNA: TGTGCCAGCAGCTTAGGGAGCTCCTATAATTCACCCCTCCACTTT; CDR3: CASSLGSSYNSPLHF
J: TRBJ1-6; D: TRBD1; length: 15; V: TRBV5-1; size: NA; DNA: TGCGCCAGCAGCTCTCGGACAGGGGAGGATTCACCCCTCCACTTT; CDR3: CASSSRTGEDSPLHF
J: TRBJ1-6; D: NA; length: 18; V: TRBV4-3; size: NA; DNA: TGCGCCAGCAGCCAAGAAACGGTTGCGAGCTCCTATAATTCACCCCTCCACTTT; CDR3: CASSQETVASSYNSPLHF
J: TRBJ1-2; D: NA; length: 15; V: TRBV11-2; size: NA; DNA: TGTGCCAGCAGCGTCAGTCCAGGGTCCCTGGGTGGCTACACCTTC; CDR3: CASSVSPGSLGGYTF
J: TRBJ1-5; D: TRBD1; length: 16; V: TRBV27; size: NA; DNA: TGTGCCAGCAGTCCGTGGACAGGGCCTCACAATCAGCCCCAGCATTTT; CDR3: CASSPWTGPHNQPQHF
J: TRBJ1-2; D: NA; length: 15; V: TRBV25-1; size: NA; DNA: TGTGCCAGCAGTGAAGGTGGGGCCGGAGAATATGGCTACACCTTC; CDR3: CASSEGGAGEYGYTF
J: TRBJ1-2; D: NA; length: 14; V: TRBV2; size: NA; DNA: TGTGCCAGCAGCGATGGGCAGGGGTTGCGTGGCTACACCTTC; CDR3: CASSDGQGLRGYTF
J: TRBJ2-2; D: NA; length: 15; V: TRBV4-2; size: few; DNA: TGTGCCAGCAGCGAACGCGGGACAGACACCGGGGAGCTGTTTTTT; CDR3: CASSERGTDTGELFF
J: TRBJ2-1; D: TRBD1; length: 16; V: TRBV2; size: NA; DNA: TGTGCCAGCAGTGACCCAACGCGACAGGGTTACAATGAGCAGTTCTTC; CDR3: CASSDPTRQGYNEQFF
J: TRBJ1-2; D: NA; length: 15; V: TRBV28; size: NA; DNA: TGTGCCAGCAGTTTACGACAGGCCTGGAACTATGGCTACACCTTC; CDR3: CASSLRQAWNYGYTF
J: TRBJ2-3; D: NA; length: 21; V: TRBV1; size: once; DNA: TGCACCAGCAGCCAAGTTCGTTGGACTAGCGGGAGGACAGTTAGTACAGATACGCAGTATTTT; CDR3: CTSSQVRWTSGRTVSTDTQYF
J: TRBJ1-5; D: TRBD1; length: 15; V: TRBV5-1; size: NA; DNA: TGCGCCAGCAGCTTGATGACAGGGGAAGGTCAGCCCCAGCATTTT; CDR3: CASSLMTGEGQPQHF
J: TRBJ2-1; D: NA; length: 13; V: TRBV6-5; size: NA; DNA: TGTGCCAGCTGGGGACCAGGGACAAATGAGCAGTTCTTC; CDR3: CASWGPGTNEQFF
J: TRBJ1-6; D: NA; length: 15; V: TRBV25-1; size: NA; DNA: TGTGCCAGCAGTGAAGGGGGGGTGAATAATTCACCCCTCCACTTT; CDR3: CASSEGGVNNSPLHF
J: TRBJ1-1; D: NA; length: 13; V: TRBV18; size: NA; DNA: TGTGCCAGCTCACCGACTATGAACACTGAAGCTTTCTTT; CDR3: CASSPTMNTEAFF
J: TRBJ1-2; D: NA; length: 16; V: TRBV6-6; size: NA; DNA: TGTGCCAGCAGTTACTCCAATCGGGGTCAATGGGGAGGCTACACCTTC; CDR3: CASSYSNRGQWGGYTF
J: TRBJ1-1; D: NA; length: 13; V: TRBV9; size: NA; DNA: TGTGCCAGCAGCGTAGAAGTGCGGACTGAAGCTTTCTTT; CDR3: CASSVEVRTEAFF
J: TRBJ2-3; D: TRBD1; length: 18; V: TRBV9; size: NA; DNA: TGTGCCAGCAGCGTCCTAGAATGGGCAGGGGGCTTAACAGATACGCAGTATTTT; CDR3: CASSVLEWAGGLTDTQYF
J: TRBJ1-1; D: TRBD1; length: 15; V: TRBV19; size: NA; DNA: TGTGCCAGTAGTAGACGGGACAGCCTGGACACTGAAGCTTTCTTT; CDR3: CASSRRDSLDTEAFF
J: TRBJ2-7; D: TRBD1; length: 15; V: TRBV5-4; size: once; DNA: TGTGCCAGCAGCTCCCCGGGACAGTCTCCCTACGAGCAGTACTTC; CDR3: CASSSPGQSPYEQYF
J: TRBJ2-2; D: TRBD1; length: 13; V: TRBV7-9; size: NA; DNA: TGTGCCAGCGGACAGGGTAGGACCGGGGAGCTGTTTTTT; CDR3: CASGQGRTGELFF
J: TRBJ1-1; D: NA; length: 13; V: TRBV6-5; size: NA; DNA: TGTGCCAGCAGTCTGGGAGGGAACACTGAAGCTTTCTTT; CDR3: CASSLGGNTEAFF
J: TRBJ2-2; D: NA; length: 12; V: TRBV24-1; size: NA; DNA: TGTGCCACCAGTAGCAACACCGGGGAGCTGTTTTTT; CDR3: CATSSNTGELFF
J: TRBJ2-7; D: NA; length: 17; V: TRBV21-1; size: once; DNA: TGTGCCAGCAAGCCCGGGACTAGCGGGGTCCTTTCCTACGAGCAGTACTTC; CDR3: CASKPGTSGVLSYEQYF
J: TRBJ1-5; D: TRBD1; length: 16; V: TRBV9; size: NA; DNA: TGTGCCAGCAGCGTACATCCAGGGGGAGCGGATCAGCCCCAGCATTTT; CDR3: CASSVHPGGADQPQHF
J: TRBJ2-7; D: TRBD1; length: 14; V: TRBV7-9; size: NA; DNA: TGTGCCAGCAGCGTAAGACAGGGGAACTACGAGCAGTACTTC; CDR3: CASSVRQGNYEQYF
J: TRBJ1-1; D: NA; length: 12; V: TRBV5-5; size: once; DNA: TGTGCCAGCAGCCCTGGGTGGAGGGAAGCTTTCTTT; CDR3: CASSPGWREAFF
J: TRBJ2-1; D: NA; length: 15; V: TRBV15; size: NA; DNA: TGTGCCACCAGCAGAGTGGGGGGACTCTACAATGAGCAGTTCTTC; CDR3: CATSRVGGLYNEQFF
J: TRBJ1-2; D: NA; length: 16; V: TRBV4-3; size: NA; DNA: TGCGCCAGCAGCCCTGGAGCAGTGTCAGGGAACTATGGCTACACCTTC; CDR3: CASSPGAVSGNYGYTF
J: TRBJ2-7; D: TRBD2; length: 14; V: TRBV28; size: NA; DNA: TGTGCCAGCAGTTGGACTAGCGGGAGAGTCGAGCAGTACTTC; CDR3: CASSWTSGRVEQYF
J: TRBJ2-1; D: NA; length: 14; V: TRBV15; size: NA; DNA: TGTGCCACCAGCAGAGATAACGTAGACAATGAGCAGTTCTTC; CDR3: CATSRDNVDNEQFF
J: TRBJ1-1; D: TRBD1; length: 14; V: TRBV6-5; size: NA; DNA: TGTGCCACCACCGGGACAGGGAGGAACACTGAAGCTTTCTTT; CDR3: CATTGTGRNTEAFF
J: TRBJ1-4; D: TRBD1; length: 15; V: TRBV7-9; size: NA; DNA: TGTGCCAGCAGCCCGATACAGGGGGGGAGTGAAAAACTGTTTTTT; CDR3: CASSPIQGGSEKLFF
J: TRBJ1-2; D: NA; length: 12; V: TRBV20-1; size: NA; DNA: TGCAGTGCTAGTAAGGGGAACTATGGCTACACCTTC; CDR3: CSASKGNYGYTF
J: TRBJ1-2; D: TRBD1; length: 14; V: TRBV6-4; size: NA; DNA: TGTGCCAGCGGACAGGGGGCTTATACGGGAGGCTACACCTTC; CDR3: CASGQGAYTGGYTF
J: TRBJ1-1; D: NA; length: 12; V: TRBV9; size: few; DNA: TGTGCCAGCAGCGTAGCAGACACTGAAGCTTTCTTT; CDR3: CASSVADTEAFF
J: TRBJ2-2; D: TRBD2; length: 16; V: TRBV5-1; size: NA; DNA: TGCGCCAGCAGCTCGCCCGGACTAGCGGTCACCGGGGAGCTGTTTTTT; CDR3: CASSSPGLAVTGELFF
J: TRBJ2-1; D: NA; length: 15; V: TRBV18; size: NA; DNA: TGTGCCAGCTCCCCGGGGGCAGGGGGAAGGGATGAGCAGTTCTTC; CDR3: CASSPGAGGRDEQFF
J: TRBJ2-7; D: NA; length: 10; V: TRBV29-1; size: NA; DNA: TGCAGCGTTGTAACCTACGAGCAGTACTTC; CDR3: CSVVTYEQYF
J: TRBJ2-3; D: NA; length: 11; V: TRBV19; size: NA; DNA: TGTGCCAGTTCTACCACAGATACGCAGTATTTT; CDR3: CASSTTDTQYF
J: TRBJ1-5; D: NA; length: 14; V: TRBV6-5; size: NA; DNA: TGTGCCAGCAGTTCCTCCGGTGGCAATCAGCCCCAGCATTTT; CDR3: CASSSSGGNQPQHF
J: TRBJ2-5; D: NA; length: 16; V: TRBV29-1; size: NA; DNA: TGCAGCGTTGAAGATTTTGGGACAAAGGCAGTGAAGACCCAGTACTTC; CDR3: CSVEDFGTKAVKTQYF
J: TRBJ2-7; D: TRBD1; length: 16; V: TRBV28; size: NA; DNA: TGTGCCAGCAGTTTATCCGGGACAGGGGGCGACTACGAGCAGTACTTC; CDR3: CASSLSGTGGDYEQYF
J: TRBJ1-4; D: TRBD1; length: 14; V: TRBV7-2; size: NA; DNA: TGTGCCAGCAGCTATTCCGGGACAGGGGGAAAACTGTTTTTT; CDR3: CASSYSGTGGKLFF
J: TRBJ2-6; D: NA; length: 18; V: TRBV11-2; size: NA; DNA: TGTGCCAGCAGCCCCCTTTACAGGGTGTACCCTGGGGCCAACGTCCTGACTTTC; CDR3: CASSPLYRVYPGANVLTF
J: TRBJ1-6; D: NA; length: 15; V: TRBV3-1/TRBV3-2; size: NA; DNA: TGTGCCAGCAGCCCGCGGGGGGGTACGGGTTCACCCCTCCACTTT; CDR3: CASSPRGGTGSPLHF
J: TRBJ1-5; D: NA; length: 15; V: TRBV19; size: NA; DNA: TGTGCCAGTAGTCCCCCGGGGTATAGCAATCAGCCCCAGCATTTT; CDR3: CASSPPGYSNQPQHF
J: TRBJ2-5; D: NA; length: 14; V: TRBV7-2; size: NA; DNA: TGTGCCAGCAGCCCCCCCGGGGTAATAGAGACCCAGTACTTC; CDR3: CASSPPGVIETQYF